The following is a TCR beta chain sequence with its context. Its antigen is unidentified. The data originate from a study of shared clonotypes between healthy human individuals. About the study: A couple of female and a few male donors aged 18 to 49 were enrolled.

The CDR3 is 14 amino acids. Deletions cut 0 bases from V and 1 base from J, with 6 bases between. CDR1 and CDR2 (germline): MNHEY, SMNVEV (reference sequence). Study-level results: Sampling used blood alone; tissue repertoires probably differ. Donors were few, which limited the genetic and exposure-history diversity represented.

As handled by the study authors: Filtering differed, since immunoSEQ gave only junction sequences and no quality scores. Sequencing was performed with immunoSEQ multiplex PCR; in TCRdb, only in-frame clones are kept and a portion is missing. From that table come the V and J calls and clone size; the DNA was used to work out D and trimming. The sample includes about 1 million clones, around 74% of them seen just once. The sequence derives from a man aged 18 to 29 in good health. This chain joins TRBV27 and TRBJ1-1, with D hard to call. What was sequenced was memory CD4+ T cells sorted from blood. Documented subset: CD45RA-negative fraction. CDR3 amino acids: CASSLSSGNTEAFF. CDR3 DNA: TGTGCCAGCAGTTTATCCAGCGGGAACACTGAAGCTTTCTTT.